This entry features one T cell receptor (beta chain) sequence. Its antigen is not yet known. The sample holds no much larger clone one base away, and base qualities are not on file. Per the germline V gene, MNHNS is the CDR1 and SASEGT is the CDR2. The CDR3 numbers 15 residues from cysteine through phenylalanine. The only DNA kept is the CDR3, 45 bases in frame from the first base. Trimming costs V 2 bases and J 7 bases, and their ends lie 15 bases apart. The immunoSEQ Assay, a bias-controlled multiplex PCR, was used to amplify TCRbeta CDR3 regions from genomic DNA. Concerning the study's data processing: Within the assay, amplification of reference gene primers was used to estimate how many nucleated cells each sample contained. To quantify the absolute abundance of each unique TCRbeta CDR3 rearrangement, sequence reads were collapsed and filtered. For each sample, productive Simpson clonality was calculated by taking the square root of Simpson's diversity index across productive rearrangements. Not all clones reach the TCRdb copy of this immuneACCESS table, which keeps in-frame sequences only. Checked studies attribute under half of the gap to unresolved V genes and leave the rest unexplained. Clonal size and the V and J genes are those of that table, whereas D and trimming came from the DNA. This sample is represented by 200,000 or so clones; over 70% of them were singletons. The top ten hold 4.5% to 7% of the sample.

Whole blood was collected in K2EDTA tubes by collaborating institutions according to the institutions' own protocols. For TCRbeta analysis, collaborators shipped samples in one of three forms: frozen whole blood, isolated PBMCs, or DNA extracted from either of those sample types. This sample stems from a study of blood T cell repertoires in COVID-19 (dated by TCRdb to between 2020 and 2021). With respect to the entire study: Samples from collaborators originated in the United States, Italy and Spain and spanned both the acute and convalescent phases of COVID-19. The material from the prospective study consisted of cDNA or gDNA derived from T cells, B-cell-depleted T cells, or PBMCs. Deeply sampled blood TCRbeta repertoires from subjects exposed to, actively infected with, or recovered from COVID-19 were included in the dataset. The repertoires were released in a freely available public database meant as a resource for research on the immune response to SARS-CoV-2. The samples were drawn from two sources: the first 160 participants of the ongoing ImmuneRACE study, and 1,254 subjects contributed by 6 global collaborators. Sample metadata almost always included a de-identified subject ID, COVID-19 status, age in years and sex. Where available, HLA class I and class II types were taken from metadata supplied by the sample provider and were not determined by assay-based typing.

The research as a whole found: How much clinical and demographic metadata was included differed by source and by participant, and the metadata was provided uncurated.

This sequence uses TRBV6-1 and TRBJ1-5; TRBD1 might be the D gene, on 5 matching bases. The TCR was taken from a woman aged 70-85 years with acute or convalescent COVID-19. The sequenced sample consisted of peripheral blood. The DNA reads TGTGCCAGCAGTGAAAATCGGGCAGGGAACCAGCCCCAGCATTTT. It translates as CASSENRAGNQPQHF.